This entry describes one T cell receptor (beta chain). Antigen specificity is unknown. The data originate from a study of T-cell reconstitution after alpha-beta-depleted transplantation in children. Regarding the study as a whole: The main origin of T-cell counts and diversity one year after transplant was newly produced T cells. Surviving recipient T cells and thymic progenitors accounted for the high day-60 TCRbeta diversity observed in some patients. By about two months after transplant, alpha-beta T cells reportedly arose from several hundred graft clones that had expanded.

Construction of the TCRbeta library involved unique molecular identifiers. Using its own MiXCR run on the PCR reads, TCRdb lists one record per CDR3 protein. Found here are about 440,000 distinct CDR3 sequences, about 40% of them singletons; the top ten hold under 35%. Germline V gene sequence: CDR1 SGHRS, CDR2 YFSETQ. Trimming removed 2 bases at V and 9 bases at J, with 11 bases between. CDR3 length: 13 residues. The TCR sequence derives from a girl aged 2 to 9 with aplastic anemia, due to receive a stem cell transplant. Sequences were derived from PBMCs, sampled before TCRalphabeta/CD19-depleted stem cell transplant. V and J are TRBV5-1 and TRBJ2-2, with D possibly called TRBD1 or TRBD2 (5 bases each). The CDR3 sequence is CASSLTGTRELFF. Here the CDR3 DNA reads TGCGCCAGCAGCTTAACGGGGACCCGGGAGCTGTTTTTT.